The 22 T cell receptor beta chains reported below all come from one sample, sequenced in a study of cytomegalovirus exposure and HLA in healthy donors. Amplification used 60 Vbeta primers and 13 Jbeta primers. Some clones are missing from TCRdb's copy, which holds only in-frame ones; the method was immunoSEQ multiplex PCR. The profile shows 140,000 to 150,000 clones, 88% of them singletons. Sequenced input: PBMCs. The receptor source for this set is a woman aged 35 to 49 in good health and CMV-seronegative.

CDR3 in DNA: TGTGCCAGCACAGAGGTGGTGAACACTGAAGCTTTCTTT. Its translation is CASTEVVNTEAFF. J is TRBJ1-1 and V is TRBV6-1, with unresolved D. The CDR3 has 13 residues. The germline V gene encodes CDR1 MNHNS and CDR2 SASEGT. V lost 7 bases, J lost 0 bases, and 9 bases lay in between.

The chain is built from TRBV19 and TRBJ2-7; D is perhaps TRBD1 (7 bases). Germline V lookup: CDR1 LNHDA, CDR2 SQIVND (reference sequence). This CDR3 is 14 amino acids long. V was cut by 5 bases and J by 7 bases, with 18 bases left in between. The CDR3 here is CASSVQGGTGEQYF. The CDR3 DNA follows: TGTGCCAGTAGTGTCCAGGGGGGAACGGGGGAGCAGTACTTC.

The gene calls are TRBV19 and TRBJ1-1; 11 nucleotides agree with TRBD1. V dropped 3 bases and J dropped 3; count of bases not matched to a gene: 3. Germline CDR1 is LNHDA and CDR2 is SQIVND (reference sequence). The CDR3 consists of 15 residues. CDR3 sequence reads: CASSIWGQGDTEAFF. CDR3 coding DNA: TGTGCCAGTAGTATTTGGGGACAGGGGGACACTGAAGCTTTCTTT.

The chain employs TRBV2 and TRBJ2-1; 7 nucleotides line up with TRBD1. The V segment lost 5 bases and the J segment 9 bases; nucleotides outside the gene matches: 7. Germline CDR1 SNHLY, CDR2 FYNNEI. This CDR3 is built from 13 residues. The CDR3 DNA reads TGTGCCAGCAGTCCCGGGACAGAGTTTGAGCAGTTCTTC. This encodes CASSPGTEFEQFF.

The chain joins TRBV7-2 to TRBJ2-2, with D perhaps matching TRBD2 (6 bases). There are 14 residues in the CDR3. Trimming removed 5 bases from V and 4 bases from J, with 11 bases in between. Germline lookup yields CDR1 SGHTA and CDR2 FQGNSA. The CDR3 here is CASSLLAATGELFF. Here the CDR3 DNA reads TGTGCCAGCAGCCTATTAGCGGCCACCGGGGAGCTGTTTTTT.

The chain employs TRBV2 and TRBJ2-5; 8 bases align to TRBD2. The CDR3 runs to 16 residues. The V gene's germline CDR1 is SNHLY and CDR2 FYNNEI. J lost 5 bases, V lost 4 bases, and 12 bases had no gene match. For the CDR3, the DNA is TGTGCCAGCAGTGCCGGGACTAGGGGTTCCCGGGAGACCCAGTACTTC. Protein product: CASSAGTRGSRETQYF.

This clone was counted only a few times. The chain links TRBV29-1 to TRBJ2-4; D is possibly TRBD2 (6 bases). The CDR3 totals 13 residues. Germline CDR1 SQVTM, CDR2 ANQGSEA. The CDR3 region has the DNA TGCAGTGGAGGGGATTTAGCCAAAAACATTCAGTACTTC. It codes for CSGGDLAKNIQYF.

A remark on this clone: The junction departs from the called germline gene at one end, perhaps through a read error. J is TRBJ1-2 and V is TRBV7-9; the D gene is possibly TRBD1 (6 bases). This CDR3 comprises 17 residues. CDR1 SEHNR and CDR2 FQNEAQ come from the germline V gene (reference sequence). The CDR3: CSSSLGTQGNSGYGYTF. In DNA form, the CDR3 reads TGTTCCAGCAGCTTAGGAACGCAGGGGAACTCTGGCTATGGCTACACCTTC. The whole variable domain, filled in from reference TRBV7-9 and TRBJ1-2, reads DTGVSQNPRHKITKRGQNVTFRCDPISEHNRLYWYRQTLGQGPEFLTYFQNEAQLEKSRLLSDRFSAERPKGSFSTLEIQRTEQGDSAMYLCSSSLGTQGNSGYGYTFGSGTRLTVV.

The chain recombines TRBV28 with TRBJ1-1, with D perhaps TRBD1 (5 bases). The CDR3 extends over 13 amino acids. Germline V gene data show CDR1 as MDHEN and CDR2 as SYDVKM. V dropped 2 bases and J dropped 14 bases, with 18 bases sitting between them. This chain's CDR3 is CASSLQGGAQSFF. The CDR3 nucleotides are TGTGCCAGCAGTTTACAAGGAGGGGCCCAGTCCTTCTTT.

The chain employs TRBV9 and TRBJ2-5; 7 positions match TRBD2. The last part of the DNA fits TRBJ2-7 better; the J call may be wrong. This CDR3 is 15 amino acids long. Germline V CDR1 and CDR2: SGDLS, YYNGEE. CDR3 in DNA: TGTGCCAGCAGCGTAGCTGCAGCGGGAACCTACGAGCAGTACTTC. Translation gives CASSVAAAGTYEQYF.

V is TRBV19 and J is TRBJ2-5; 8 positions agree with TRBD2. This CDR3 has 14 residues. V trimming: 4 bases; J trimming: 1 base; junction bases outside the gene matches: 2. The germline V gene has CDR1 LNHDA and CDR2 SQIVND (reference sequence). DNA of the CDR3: TGTGCCAGTAGTAAAACTAGCGGCCAAGAGACCCAGTACTTC. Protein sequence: CASSKTSGQETQYF.

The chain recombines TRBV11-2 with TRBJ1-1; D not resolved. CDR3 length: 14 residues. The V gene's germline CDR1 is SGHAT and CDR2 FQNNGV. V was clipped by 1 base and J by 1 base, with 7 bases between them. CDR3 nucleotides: TGTGCCAGCAGCTTAGTGGCCTCGAACACTGAAGCTTTCTTT. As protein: CASSLVASNTEAFF.

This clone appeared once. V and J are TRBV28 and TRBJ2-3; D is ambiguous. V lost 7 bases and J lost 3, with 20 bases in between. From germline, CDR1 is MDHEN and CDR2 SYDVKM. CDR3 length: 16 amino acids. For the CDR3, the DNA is TGTGCCAGCACCCGGAGTGTGCTGGCTGCGACAGATACGCAGTATTTT. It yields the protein CASTRSVLAATDTQYF.

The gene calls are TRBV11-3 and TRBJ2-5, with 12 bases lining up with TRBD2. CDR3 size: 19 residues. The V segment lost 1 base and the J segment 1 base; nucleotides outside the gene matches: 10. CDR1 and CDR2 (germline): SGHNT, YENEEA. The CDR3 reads CASSLGQGGLAGIQETQYF. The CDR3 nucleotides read TGTGCCAGCAGCTTAGGACAGGGAGGACTAGCGGGGATCCAAGAGACCCAGTACTTC.

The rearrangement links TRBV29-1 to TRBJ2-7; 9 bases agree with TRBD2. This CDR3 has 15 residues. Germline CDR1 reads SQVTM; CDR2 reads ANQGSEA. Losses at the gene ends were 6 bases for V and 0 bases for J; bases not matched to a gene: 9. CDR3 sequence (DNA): TGCAGCGTAGGACACCATAGCGGGAGCTCCTACGAGCAGTACTTC. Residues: CSVGHHSGSSYEQYF.

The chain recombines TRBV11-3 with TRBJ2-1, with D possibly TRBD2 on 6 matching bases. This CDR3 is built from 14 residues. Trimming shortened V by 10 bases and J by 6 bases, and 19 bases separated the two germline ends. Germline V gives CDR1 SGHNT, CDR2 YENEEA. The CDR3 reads CATTGTWGSNEQFF. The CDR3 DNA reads TGTGCCACAACCGGGACTTGGGGCTCCAATGAGCAGTTCTTC.

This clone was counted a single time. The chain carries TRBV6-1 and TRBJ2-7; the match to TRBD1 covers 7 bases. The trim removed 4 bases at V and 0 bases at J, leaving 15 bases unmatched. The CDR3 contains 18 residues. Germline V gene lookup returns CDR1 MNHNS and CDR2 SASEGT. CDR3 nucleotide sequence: TGTGCCAGCAGTGTAATTGGGGATGGGACAGATAGCTCCTACGAGCAGTACTTC. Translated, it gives CASSVIGDGTDSSYEQYF.

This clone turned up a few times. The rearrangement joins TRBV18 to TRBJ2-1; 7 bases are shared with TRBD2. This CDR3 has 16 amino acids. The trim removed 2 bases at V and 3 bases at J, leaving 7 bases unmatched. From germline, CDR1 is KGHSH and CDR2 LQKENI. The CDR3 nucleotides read TGTGCCAGCTCACCAAGGGGAGGGAGGGTCTACAATGAGCAGTTCTTC. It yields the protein CASSPRGGRVYNEQFF.

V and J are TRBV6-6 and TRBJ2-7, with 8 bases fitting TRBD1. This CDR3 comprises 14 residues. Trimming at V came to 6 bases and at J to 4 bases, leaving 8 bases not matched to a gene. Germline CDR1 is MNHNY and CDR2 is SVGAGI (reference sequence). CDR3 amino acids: CASRAGTGGYEQYF. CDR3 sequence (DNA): TGTGCCAGCAGGGCCGGGACAGGAGGATACGAGCAGTACTTC.

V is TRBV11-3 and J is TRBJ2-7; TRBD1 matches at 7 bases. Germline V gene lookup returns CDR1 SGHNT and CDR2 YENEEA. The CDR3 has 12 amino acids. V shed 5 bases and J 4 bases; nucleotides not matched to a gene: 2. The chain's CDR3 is CASSDREYEQYF. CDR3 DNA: TGTGCCAGCAGCGACAGGGAGTACGAGCAGTACTTC.

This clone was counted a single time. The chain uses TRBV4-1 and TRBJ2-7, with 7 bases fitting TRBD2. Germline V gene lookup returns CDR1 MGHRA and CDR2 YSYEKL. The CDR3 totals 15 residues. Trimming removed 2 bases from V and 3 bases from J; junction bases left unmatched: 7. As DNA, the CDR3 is TGCGCCAGCAGCCAACCTAGGACTAGGTTCTACGAGCAGTACTTC. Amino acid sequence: CASSQPRTRFYEQYF.

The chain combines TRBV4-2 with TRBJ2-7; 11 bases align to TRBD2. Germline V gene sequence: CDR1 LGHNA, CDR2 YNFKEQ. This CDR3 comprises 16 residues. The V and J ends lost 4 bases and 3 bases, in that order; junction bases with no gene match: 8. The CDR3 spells CASSRGLAGGLYEQYF. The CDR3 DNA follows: TGTGCCAGCAGCCGAGGCCTAGCGGGAGGACTCTACGAGCAGTACTTC.